This T cell receptor (beta chain) originates from a study of cytomegalovirus exposure and HLA in healthy donors. This CDR3 is built from 15 residues. From germline, CDR1 is SGHRS and CDR2 YFSETQ. Trimming left V 0 bases short and J 2 bases short, with 9 bases between. Unrecorded immune exposures were likely, despite nominal health at sampling. Study-wide results and caveats: Differences between HLA loci emerged in a later analysis of TCR association rates, with DRB1 most and HLA-C fewest.

The PCR made use of 60 Vbeta and 13 Jbeta primers. Measured with immunoSEQ multiplex PCR; TCRdb has only the in-frame clones, and not every one. The sample yields more than 100,000 clones, 78% seen once. Points on this clone: Its specificity is not known.

This receptor was taken from a woman aged 18-30 years in good health and CMV-seronegative. The gene calls are TRBV5-1 and TRBJ2-1, with D perhaps matching TRBD2 (5 bases). The sequenced sample consisted of PBMCs. CDR3 nucleotides: TGCGCCAGCAGCTTGGTCAGCGGAGCCTACAATGAGCAGTTCTTC. Its protein product is CASSLVSGAYNEQFF.